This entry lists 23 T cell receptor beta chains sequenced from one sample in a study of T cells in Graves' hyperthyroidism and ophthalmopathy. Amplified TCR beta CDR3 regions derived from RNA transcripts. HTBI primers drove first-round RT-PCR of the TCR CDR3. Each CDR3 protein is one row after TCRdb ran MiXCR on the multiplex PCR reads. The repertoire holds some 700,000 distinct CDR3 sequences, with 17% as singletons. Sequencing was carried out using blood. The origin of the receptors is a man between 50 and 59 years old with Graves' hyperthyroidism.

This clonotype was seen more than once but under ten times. CDR3 bases: TGTGCCAGCAGTCCTCCGGGACTGAGCTCTGGAAACACCATATATTTT. Translating it yields CASSPPGLSSGNTIYF. J is TRBJ1-3 and V is TRBV28; D is perhaps TRBD1 (5 bases). Germline V gene sequence: CDR1 MDHEN, CDR2 SYDVKM. The CDR3 sequence is 16 residues long. The germline V and J ends were trimmed by 5 bases and 0 bases, with 14 bases remaining between them.

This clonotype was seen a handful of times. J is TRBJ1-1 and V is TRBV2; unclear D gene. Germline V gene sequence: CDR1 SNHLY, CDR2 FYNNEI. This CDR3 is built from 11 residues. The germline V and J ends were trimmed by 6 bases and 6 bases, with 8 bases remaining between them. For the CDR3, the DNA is TGTGCCAGCAGCATCCGGTCTGAAGCTTTCTTT. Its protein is CASSIRSEAFF.

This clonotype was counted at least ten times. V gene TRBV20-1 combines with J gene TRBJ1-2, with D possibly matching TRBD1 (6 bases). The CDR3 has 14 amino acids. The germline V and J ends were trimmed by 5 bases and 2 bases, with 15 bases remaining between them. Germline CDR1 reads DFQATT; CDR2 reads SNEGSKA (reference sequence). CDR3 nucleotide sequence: TGCAGTGCTCCCCAAGGGAGGGGGAACTATGGCTACACCTTC. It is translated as CSAPQGRGNYGYTF.

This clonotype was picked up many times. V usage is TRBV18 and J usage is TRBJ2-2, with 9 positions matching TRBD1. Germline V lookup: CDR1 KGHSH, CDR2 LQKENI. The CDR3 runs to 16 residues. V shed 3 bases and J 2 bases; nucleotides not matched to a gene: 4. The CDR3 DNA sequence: TGTGCCAGCTCACCGATGGACAGGGGTAACACCGGGGAGCTGTTTTTT. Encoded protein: CASSPMDRGNTGELFF.

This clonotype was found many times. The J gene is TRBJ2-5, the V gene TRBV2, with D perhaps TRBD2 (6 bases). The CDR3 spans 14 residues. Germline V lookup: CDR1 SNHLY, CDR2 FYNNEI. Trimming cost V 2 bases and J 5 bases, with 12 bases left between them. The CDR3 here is CASSEFGGTETQYF. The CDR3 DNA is TGTGCCAGCAGTGAATTTGGCGGGACTGAGACCCAGTACTTC.

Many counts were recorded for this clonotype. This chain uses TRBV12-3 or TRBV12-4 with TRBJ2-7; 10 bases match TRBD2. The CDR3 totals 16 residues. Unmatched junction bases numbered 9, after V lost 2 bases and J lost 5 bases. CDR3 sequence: CASSLNPGLAGDEQYF. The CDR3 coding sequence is TGTGCCAGCAGTTTAAACCCAGGGCTAGCGGGAGACGAGCAGTACTTC.

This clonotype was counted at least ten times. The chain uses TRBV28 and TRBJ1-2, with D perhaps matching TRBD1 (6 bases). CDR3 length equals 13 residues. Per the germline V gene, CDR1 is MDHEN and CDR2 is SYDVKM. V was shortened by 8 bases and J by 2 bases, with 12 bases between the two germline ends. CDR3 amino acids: CASAWGGNYGYTF. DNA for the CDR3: TGTGCCAGCGCCTGGGGGGGCAACTATGGCTACACCTTC.

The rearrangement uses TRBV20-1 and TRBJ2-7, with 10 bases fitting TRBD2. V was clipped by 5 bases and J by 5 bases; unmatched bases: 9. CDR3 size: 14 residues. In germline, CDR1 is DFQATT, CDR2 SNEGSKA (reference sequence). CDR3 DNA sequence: TGCAGTGCTGCCGCTAGCGGGAGAAATCACGAGCAGTACTTC. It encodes CSAAASGRNHEQYF.

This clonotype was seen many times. The CDR3 nucleotides read TGTGCCAGCAAAGTCTTCCGGGAGACCCAGTACTTC. Translated: CASKVFRETQYF. The gene calls are TRBV2 and TRBJ2-5; D unresolved. Trimming pared 7 bases from V and 5 bases from J, leaving 11 bases between. This CDR3 comprises 12 residues. Germline V CDR1 and CDR2: SNHLY, FYNNEI.

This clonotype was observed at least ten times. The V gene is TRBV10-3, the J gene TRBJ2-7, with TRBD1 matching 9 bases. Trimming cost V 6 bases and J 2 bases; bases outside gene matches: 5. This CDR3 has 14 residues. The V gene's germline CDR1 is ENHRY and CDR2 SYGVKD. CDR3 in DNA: TGTGCCATCAGCCCGGACAGGGGACCCTACGAGCAGTACTTC. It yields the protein CAISPDRGPYEQYF.

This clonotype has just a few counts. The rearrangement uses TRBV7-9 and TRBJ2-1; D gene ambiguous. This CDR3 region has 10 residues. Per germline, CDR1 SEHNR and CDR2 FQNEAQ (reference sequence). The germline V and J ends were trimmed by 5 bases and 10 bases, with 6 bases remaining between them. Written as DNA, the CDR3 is TGTGCCAGCAGCAATCAGGAGCAGTTCTTC. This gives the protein CASSNQEQFF.

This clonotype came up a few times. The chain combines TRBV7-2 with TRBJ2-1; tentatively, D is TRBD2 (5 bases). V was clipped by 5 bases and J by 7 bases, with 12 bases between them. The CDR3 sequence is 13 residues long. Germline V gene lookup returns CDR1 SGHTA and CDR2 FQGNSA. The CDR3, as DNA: TGTGCCAGCAGCGCCACCCGCGGGAATGAGCAGTTCTTC. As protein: CASSATRGNEQFF.

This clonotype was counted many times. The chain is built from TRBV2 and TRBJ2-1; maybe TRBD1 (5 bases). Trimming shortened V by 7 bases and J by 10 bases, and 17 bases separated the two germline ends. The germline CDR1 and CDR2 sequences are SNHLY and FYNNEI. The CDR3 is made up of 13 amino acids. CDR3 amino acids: CASITTDPPEQFF. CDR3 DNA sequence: TGTGCCAGCATCACGACAGATCCTCCCGAGCAGTTCTTC.

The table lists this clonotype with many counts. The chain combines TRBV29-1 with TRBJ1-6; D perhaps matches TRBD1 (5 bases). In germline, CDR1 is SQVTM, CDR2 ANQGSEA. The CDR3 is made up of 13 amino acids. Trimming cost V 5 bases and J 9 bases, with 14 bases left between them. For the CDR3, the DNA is TGCAGCGTTTCGGTAACTGGGGGTTCACCCCTCCACTTT. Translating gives CSVSVTGGSPLHF.

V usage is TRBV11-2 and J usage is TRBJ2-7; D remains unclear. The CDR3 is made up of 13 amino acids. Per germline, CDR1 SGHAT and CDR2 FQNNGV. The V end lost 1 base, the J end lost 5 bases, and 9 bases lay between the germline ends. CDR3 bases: TGTGCCAGCAGCTTAGTTGCCGTCCACGAGCAGTACTTC. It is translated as CASSLVAVHEQYF.

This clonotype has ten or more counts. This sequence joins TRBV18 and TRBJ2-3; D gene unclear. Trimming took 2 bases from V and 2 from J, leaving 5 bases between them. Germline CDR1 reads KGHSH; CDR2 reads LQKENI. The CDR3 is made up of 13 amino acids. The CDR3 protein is CASSPENTDTQYF. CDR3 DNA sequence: TGTGCCAGCTCACCAGAGAACACAGATACGCAGTATTTT.

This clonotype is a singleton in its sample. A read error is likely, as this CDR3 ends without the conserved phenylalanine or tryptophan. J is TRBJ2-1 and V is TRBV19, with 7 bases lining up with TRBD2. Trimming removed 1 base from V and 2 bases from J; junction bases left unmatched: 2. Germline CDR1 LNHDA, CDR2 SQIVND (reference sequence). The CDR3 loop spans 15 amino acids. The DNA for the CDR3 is TGTGCCAGTAGTATAGGGGGAGGGACCTACAATGAGCAGTTCCTC. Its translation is CASSIGGGTYNEQFL.

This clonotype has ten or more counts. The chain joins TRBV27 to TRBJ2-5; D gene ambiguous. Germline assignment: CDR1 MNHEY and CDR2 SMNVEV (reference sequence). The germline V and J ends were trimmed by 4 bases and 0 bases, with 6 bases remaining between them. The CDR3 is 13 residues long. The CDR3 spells CASSSSYQETQYF. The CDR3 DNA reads TGTGCCAGCAGTTCCTCGTACCAAGAGACCCAGTACTTC.

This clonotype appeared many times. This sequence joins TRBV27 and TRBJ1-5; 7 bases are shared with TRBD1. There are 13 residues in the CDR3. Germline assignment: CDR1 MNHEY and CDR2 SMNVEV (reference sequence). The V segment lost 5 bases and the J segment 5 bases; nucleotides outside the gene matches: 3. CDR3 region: CASSDREDQPQHF. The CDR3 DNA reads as TGTGCCAGCAGTGACAGGGAGGATCAGCCCCAGCATTTT.

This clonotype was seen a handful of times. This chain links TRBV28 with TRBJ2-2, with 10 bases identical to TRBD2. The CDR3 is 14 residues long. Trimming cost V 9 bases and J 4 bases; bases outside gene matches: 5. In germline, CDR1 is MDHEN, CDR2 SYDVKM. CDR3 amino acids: CASILAGITGELFF. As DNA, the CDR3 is TGTGCCAGTATACTAGCGGGGATCACCGGGGAGCTGTTTTTT.

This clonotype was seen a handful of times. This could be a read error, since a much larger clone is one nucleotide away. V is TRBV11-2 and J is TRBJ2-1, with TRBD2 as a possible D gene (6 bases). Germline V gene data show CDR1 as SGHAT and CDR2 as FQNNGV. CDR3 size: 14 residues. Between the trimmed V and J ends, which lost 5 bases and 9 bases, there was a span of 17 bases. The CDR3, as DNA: TGTGCCAGCAGCGACTGGGCTAGCGCTAGTGAGCAGTTCTTC. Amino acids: CASSDWASASEQFF.

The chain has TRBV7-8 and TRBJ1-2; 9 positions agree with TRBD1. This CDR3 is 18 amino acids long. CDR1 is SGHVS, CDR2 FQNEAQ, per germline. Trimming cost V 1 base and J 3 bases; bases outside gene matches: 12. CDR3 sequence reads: CASSLDRLLTGGYYGYTF. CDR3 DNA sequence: TGTGCCAGCAGCTTAGATCGTCTTCTGACAGGGGGGTACTATGGCTACACCTTC.

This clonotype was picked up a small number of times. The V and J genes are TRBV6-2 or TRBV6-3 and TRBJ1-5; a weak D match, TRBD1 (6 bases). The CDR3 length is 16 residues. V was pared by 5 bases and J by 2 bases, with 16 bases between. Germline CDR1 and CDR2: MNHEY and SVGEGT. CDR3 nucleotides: TGTGCCAGCAGTGTCACCGACAGGACCGGCAATCAGCCCCAGCATTTT. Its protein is CASSVTDRTGNQPQHF.